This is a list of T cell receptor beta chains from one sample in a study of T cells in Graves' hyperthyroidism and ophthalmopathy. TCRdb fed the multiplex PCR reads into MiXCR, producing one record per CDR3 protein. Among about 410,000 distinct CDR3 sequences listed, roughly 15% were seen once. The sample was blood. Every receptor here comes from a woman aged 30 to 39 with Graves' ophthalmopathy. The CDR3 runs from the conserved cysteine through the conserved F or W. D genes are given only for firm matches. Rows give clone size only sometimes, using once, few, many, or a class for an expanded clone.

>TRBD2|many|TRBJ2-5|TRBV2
CASGGLAGETQYF
TGTGCCAGCGGGGGACTAGCGGGTGAGACCCAGTACTTC
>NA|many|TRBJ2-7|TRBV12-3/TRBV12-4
CASSATPNEQYF
TGTGCCAGCAGTGCAACTCCCAACGAGCAGTACTTC
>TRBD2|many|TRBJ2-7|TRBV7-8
CASSPSGGLSYEQYF
TGTGCCAGCAGTCCGAGCGGGGGCCTTAGCTACGAGCAGTACTTC
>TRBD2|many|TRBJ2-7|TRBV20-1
CSAPRQAGGYEQYF
TGCAGTGCCCCCAGGCAAGCGGGGGGCTACGAGCAGTACTTC
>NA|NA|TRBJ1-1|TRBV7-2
CASSERGNRPEAFF
TGTGCCAGCAGCGAAAGGGGGAATCGCCCTGAAGCTTTCTTT
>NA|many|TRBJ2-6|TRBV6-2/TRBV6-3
CASSFAGANVLTF
TGTGCCAGCAGTTTCGCCGGGGCCAACGTCCTGACTTTC
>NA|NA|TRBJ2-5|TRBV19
CASSINRRETQYF
TGTGCCAGTAGTATAAACAGGCGCGAGACCCAGTACTTC
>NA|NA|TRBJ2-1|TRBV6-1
CASSVTITSSEQFF
TGTGCCAGCAGTGTTACAATTACTAGTAGTGAGCAGTTCTTC
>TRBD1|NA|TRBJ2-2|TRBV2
CASSELGQITGELFF
TGTGCCAGCAGTGAATTGGGACAGATCACCGGGGAGCTGTTTTTT
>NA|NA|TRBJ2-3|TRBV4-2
CASSHGLGPDTQYF
TGTGCCAGCAGCCATGGCCTGGGGCCAGATACGCAGTATTTT
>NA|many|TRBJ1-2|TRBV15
CATSRNGQPNYGYTF
TGTGCCACCAGCCGAAATGGACAACCAAACTATGGCTACACCTTC
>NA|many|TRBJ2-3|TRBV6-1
CASSERPASSTDTQYF
TGTGCCAGCAGTGAAAGGCCAGCCTCGAGCACAGATACGCAGTATTTT
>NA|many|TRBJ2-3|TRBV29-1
CSGLIHAGKLVTDTQYF
TGCAGCGGCCTCATTCATGCCGGGAAGCTTGTCACAGATACGCAGTATTTT
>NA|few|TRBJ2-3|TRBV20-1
CSARFGATDTQYF
TGCAGTGCTAGATTCGGGGCCACAGATACGCAGTATTTT
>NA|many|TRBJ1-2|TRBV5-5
CASSPSGDNYGYTF
TGTGCCAGCAGCCCCTCCGGGGATAACTATGGCTACACCTTC
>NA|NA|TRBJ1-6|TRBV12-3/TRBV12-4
CASGSAPLHF
TGTGCCAGCGGCTCTGCGCCCCTCCACTTT
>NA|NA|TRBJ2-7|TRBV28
CASRGNREASYEQYF
TGTGCCAGCAGGGGAAACAGGGAAGCTTCCTACGAGCAGTACTTC
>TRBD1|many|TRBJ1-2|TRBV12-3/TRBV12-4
CASRTGAGYGYTF
TGTGCCAGCAGGACAGGGGCCGGGTATGGCTACACCTTC
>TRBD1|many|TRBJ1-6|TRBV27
CASSYRDRGSPLHF
TGTGCCAGCAGTTACCGGGACAGGGGTTCACCCCTCCACTTT
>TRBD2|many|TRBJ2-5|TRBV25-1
CASSGTSGGLGTQYF
TGTGCCAGCAGTGGAACTAGCGGGGGCCTCGGGACCCAGTACTTC
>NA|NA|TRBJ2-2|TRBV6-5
CASSYGGAHGELFF
TGTGCCAGCAGTTACGGGGGGGCGCACGGGGAGCTGTTTTTT
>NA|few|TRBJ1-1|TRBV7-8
CASSYGGFGTEAFF
TGTGCCAGCAGTTATGGGGGGTTTGGTACTGAAGCTTTCTTT
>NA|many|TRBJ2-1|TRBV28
CASGGERNEQFF
TGTGCCAGCGGGGGCGAGCGCAATGAGCAGTTCTTC
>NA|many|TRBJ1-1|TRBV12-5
CASGGEGTEAFF
TGTGCTAGTGGTGGAGAGGGCACTGAAGCTTTCTTT
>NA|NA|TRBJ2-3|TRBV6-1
CASNTGGVADTQYF
TGTGCCAGCAATACAGGGGGGGTCGCAGATACGCAGTATTTT
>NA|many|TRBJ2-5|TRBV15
CATSNGGTAYDQYF
TGTGCCACCAGCAATGGCGGGACAGCGTATGACCAGTACTTC
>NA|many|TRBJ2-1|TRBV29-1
CSVGQGRTRANSYNEQFF
TGCAGCGTTGGACAAGGGAGGACACGCGCAAACTCCTACAATGAGCAGTTCTTC
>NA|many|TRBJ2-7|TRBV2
CASSETGPEQYF
TGTGCCAGCAGTGAAACGGGACCCGAGCAGTACTTC
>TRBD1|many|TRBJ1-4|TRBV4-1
CASSQETGSSYATNEKLFF
TGCGCCAGCAGCCAGGAGACAGGGTCGTCGTACGCAACTAATGAAAAACTGTTTTTT
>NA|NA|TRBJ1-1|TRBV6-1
CASRREQQEKAFF
TGTGCCAGCAGAAGGGAGCAACAGGAGAAAGCTTTCTTT
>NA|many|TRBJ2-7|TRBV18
CASSTTGAREQYF
TGTGCCAGCTCAACCACGGGAGCCCGCGAGCAGTACTTC
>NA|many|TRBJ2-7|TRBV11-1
CASKEIISYEQYF
TGTGCCAGCAAAGAGATTATCTCCTACGAGCAGTACTTC
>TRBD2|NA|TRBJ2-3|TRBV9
CASSPSGGLAGGPGTDTQYF
TGTGCCAGCAGCCCTAGCGGTGGACTAGCGGGGGGGCCAGGGACAGATACGCAGTATTTT
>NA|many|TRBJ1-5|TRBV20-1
CSARTDGNQPQHF
TGCAGTGCTAGGACGGATGGCAATCAGCCCCAGCATTTT
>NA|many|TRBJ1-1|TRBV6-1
CASSEAQGRAEAFF
TGTGCCAGCAGTGAAGCACAGGGTAGGGCTGAAGCTTTCTTT
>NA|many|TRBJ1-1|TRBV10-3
CAISAVKRDTEAFF
TGTGCCATCAGTGCCGTAAAACGGGACACTGAAGCTTTCTTT
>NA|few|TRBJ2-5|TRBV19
CASSSGDLRQETQYF
TGTGCCAGTAGTTCCGGGGACTTGCGCCAAGAGACCCAGTACTTC
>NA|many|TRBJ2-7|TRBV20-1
CSARDPGSYEQYF
TGCAGTGCTAGAGATCCCGGCAGCTACGAGCAGTACTTC
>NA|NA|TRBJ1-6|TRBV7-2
CASSLLGVSYNSPLHF
TGTGCCAGCAGCTTATTAGGGGTCTCGTATAATTCACCCCTCCACTTT
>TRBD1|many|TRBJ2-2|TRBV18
CASSPRTGGDTGELFF
TGTGCCAGCTCACCAAGGACAGGGGGCGACACCGGGGAGCTGTTTTTT
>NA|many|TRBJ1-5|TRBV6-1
CASSVGFSQPQHF
TGTGCCAGCAGTGTTGGTTTCAGTCAGCCCCAGCATTTT
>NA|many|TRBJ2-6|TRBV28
CASSSFLTEHRSGANVLTF
TGTGCCAGTTCCAGCTTCCTTACAGAACACCGCTCTGGGGCCAACGTCCTGACTTTC
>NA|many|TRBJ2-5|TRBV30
CAWATGKETQYF
TGTGCCTGGGCCACAGGGAAAGAGACCCAGTACTTC
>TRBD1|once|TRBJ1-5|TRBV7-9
CASSTSGGHQPQHF
TGTGCCAGCTCGACCTCAGGGGGCCACCAGCCCCAGCATTTT
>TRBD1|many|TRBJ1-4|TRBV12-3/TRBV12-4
CASSFTGATNEKLFF
TGTGCCAGCAGTTTTACAGGGGCAACTAATGAAAAACTGTTTTTT
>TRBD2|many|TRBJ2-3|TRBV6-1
CASGGPAGATDTQYF
TGTGCCAGCGGGGGTCCAGCGGGGGCCACAGATACGCAGTATTTT
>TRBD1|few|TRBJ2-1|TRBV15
CATSRDGTGYNEQFF
TGTGCCACCAGCAGAGACGGGACAGGGTACAATGAGCAGTTCTTC
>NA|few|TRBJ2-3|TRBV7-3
CASSSSGPGFTDTQYF
TGTGCCAGCAGCTCTTCGGGACCCGGGTTCACAGATACGCAGTATTTT
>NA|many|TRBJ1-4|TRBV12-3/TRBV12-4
CASKNLNEKLFF
TGTGCCAGTAAAAACCTAAATGAAAAACTGTTTTTT
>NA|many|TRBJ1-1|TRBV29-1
CSFQTFENAEAFF
TGCAGCTTTCAGACATTCGAGAACGCTGAAGCTTTCTTT
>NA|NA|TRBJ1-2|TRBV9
CASSVQKGPGDYGYTF
TGTGCCAGCAGCGTACAAAAGGGACCGGGGGACTATGGCTACACCTTC
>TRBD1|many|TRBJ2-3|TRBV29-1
CSATDRGQSDTQYF
TGCAGCGCAACGGACAGGGGGCAGTCAGATACGCAGTATTTT
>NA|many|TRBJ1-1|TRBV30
CAWSPSSTGEAFF
TGTGCCTGGAGTCCTTCCTCGACAGGTGAAGCTTTCTTT
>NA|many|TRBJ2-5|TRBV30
CAWTSLKTQYF
TGTGCCTGGACTAGTCTAAAGACCCAGTACTTC